The clone carrying this TCR beta chain has just a few counts. Its target is not known. The TCRbeta library was prepared with unique molecular identifiers. TCRdb recomputed calls from the PCR reads with MiXCR, one row per CDR3 protein. This sample has fewer than 700,000 distinct CDR3 sequences, with 10% to 15% found just once. These data belong to a study of T-cell reconstitution after alpha-beta-depleted transplantation in children. Findings and caveats of the study: At around two months after transplant, the alpha-beta T cells were reportedly derived from several hundred expanded clones that came from non-depleted graft cells. One year after transplant, T-cell counts and diversity came mostly from newly produced T cells.

The CDR3 extends over 14 amino acids. The V end lost 8 bases, the J end lost 2 bases, and 13 bases lay between the germline ends. Germline V lookup: CDR1 MNHNS, CDR2 SASEGT. The clonotype originates from a male patient younger than 18 who had a stem cell transplant for acute myeloid leukemia, so the T cells may come from the graft donor. The chain combines TRBV6-1 with TRBJ2-1, with D tentatively TRBD2 (5 bases). Sequences were derived from PBMCs, mostly from graft donor cells, sampled 360 days after TCRalphabeta/CD19-depleted stem cell transplant. The DNA for the CDR3 is TGTGCCAGCCGCTTAGGACTCGCCTACAATGAGCAGTTCTTC. This translates into CASRLGLAYNEQFF.